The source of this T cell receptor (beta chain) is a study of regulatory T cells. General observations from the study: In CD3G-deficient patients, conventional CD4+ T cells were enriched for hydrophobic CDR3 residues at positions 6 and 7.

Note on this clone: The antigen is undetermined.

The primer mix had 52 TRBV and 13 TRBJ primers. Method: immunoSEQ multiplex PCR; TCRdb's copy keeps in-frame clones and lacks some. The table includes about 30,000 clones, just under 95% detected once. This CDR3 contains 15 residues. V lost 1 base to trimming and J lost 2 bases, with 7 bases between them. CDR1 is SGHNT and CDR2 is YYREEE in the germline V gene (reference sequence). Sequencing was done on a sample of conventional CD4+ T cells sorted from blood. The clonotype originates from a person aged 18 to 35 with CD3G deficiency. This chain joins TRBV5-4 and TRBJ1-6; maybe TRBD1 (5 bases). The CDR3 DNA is TGTGCCAGCAGCTTGCGGGGGACCTATAATTCACCCCTCCACTTT. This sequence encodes CASSLRGTYNSPLHF.